This TCR beta chain came from a study of T cells in Graves' hyperthyroidism and ophthalmopathy. Using about 10 ml of fresh peripheral blood, PBMCs were prepared. Regions amplified from RNA transcripts were the TCR beta CDR3 regions. HTBI primers were employed in a first-round RT-PCR of the TCR CDR3. TCRdb passed the multiplex PCR reads through MiXCR, listing each CDR3 protein once. The top ten hold less than 3.5% of the sample, which has some 650,000 distinct CDR3 sequences, about a sixth seen once. This clonotype was detected ten times or more. Material for sequencing was blood. The sequence came from a woman aged 40-49 years with Graves' ophthalmopathy.

CDR3 in DNA: TGCAGTGCTAGGTCAGGGGGGCGAGAGACCCAGTACTTC. This sequence encodes CSARSGGRETQYF. This chain uses TRBV20-1 with TRBJ2-5; tentative D call: TRBD1 (7 bases). Germline-derived CDR1 and CDR2 are DFQATT and SNEGSKA (reference sequence). The CDR3 consists of 13 residues. V lost 3 bases to trimming and J lost 4 bases, with 12 bases between them.